This T cell receptor (beta chain) was found in a study of blood T cells in healthy people across ages. As for the study in general: Capture via template switching afforded approximately one barcoded beta molecule per two T cells.

Combining a sample-barcoded 5' primer with a J-beta primer mix, a second PCR ran for roughly 6 to 11 cycles. In TCRdb, the 5' RACE reads were re-called with MiXCR into one record per CDR3 protein. The sample lists over 600,000 distinct CDR3 sequences, approximately 40% occurring once. V lost 7 bases to trimming and J lost 2 bases, with 18 bases between them. CDR3 length equals 15 residues. V usage is TRBV12-3 or TRBV12-4 and J usage is TRBJ2-7, with D tentatively TRBD2 (6 bases). The source is an elderly man in good health. Sequencing was carried out using blood. Here the CDR3 reads CASTEEGGLTYEQYF. The CDR3 DNA reads as TGTGCCAGCACCGAAGAGGGAGGACTAACCTACGAGCAGTACTTC.